Listed below are T cell receptor beta chains from one sample, sequenced in a study of blood T cell repertoires in COVID-19. Assay: immunoSEQ multiplex PCR; the TCRdb copy retains only in-frame clones and omits some. The sample has about 54,000 clones; roughly four fifths are singletons. Material for sequencing was peripheral blood. The origin of the receptors is a human donor in a cohort sampled during active or convalescent COVID-19. The CDR3 runs from the conserved cysteine through the conserved F or W. A D gene is named only where the DNA matches it firmly. Only some rows state a clone size, as once, few, many or a class for expanded clones.

.,TRBJ1-5,TRBV6-5,.,CASSTRTDRDPQHF,TGTGCCAGCAGTACTCGGACAGATCGGGATCCCCAGCATTTT
once,TRBJ2-5,TRBV9,TRBD2,CASSSQAGTTQETQYF,TGTGCCAGCAGCTCCCAAGCGGGAACAACCCAAGAGACCCAGTACTTC
.,TRBJ1-3,TRBV6-6,TRBD1,CASSAPGGSGNTIYF,TGTGCCAGCAGTGCCCCAGGGGGTTCTGGAAACACCATATATTTT
.,TRBJ1-2,TRBV6-4,.,CASSDSWGPGNYGYTF,TGTGCCAGCAGTGACTCCTGGGGTCCAGGGAACTATGGCTACACCTTC
.,TRBJ1-3,TRBV7-9,.,CASSAIRGGGNTIYF,TGTGCCAGCAGCGCTATAAGGGGAGGTGGAAACACCATATATTTT
.,TRBJ1-4,TRBV6-2/TRBV6-3,.,CASSFGQPNEKLFF,TGTGCCAGCAGTTTCGGACAGCCTAATGAAAAACTGTTTTTT
.,TRBJ1-1,TRBV7-2,.,CASSDSGQYTEAFF,TGTGCCAGCAGCGACAGTGGACAGTACACTGAAGCTTTCTTT
once,TRBJ2-7,TRBV5-8,TRBD2,CATRLAGGYEQYF,TGTGCCACGCGACTAGCGGGGGGCTACGAGCAGTACTTC
few,TRBJ2-4,TRBV29-1,.,CSVWEGGNIQYF,TGCAGCGTGTGGGAGGGGGGCAACATTCAGTACTTC
few,TRBJ1-5,TRBV19,TRBD1,CASSRGTDQPQHF,TGTGCCAGTAGCCGTGGGACAGATCAGCCCCAGCATTTT
.,TRBJ1-5,TRBV5-6,.,CASSHLGGPNQPQHF,TGTGCCAGCAGCCACTTAGGAGGGCCTAATCAGCCCCAGCATTTT
.,TRBJ1-3,TRBV7-9,TRBD1,CASSRSGQSSGNTIYF,TGTGCCAGCAGCAGATCGGGACAGAGCTCTGGAAACACCATATATTTT
once,TRBJ1-2,TRBV18,TRBD1,CASSPPGTGGNYGYTF,TGTGCCAGCTCACCACCCGGGACAGGGGGTAACTATGGCTACACCTTC
.,TRBJ2-1,TRBV14,.,CASSPRGYEQFF,TGTGCCAGCAGCCCGCGGGGCTATGAGCAGTTCTTC
once,TRBJ2-2,TRBV27,.,CASSFRTGELFF,TGTGCCAGCAGTTTCCGTACCGGGGAGCTGTTTTTT
.,TRBJ2-2,TRBV29-1,TRBD1,CSVEDPDRGSNTGELFF,TGCAGCGTTGAAGATCCCGACAGGGGCTCGAACACCGGGGAGCTGTTTTTT
.,TRBJ1-1,TRBV11-3,.,CASSPSGREGTEAFF,TGTGCCAGCAGCCCCTCAGGCCGGGAGGGGACTGAAGCTTTCTTT
.,TRBJ1-3,TRBV9,TRBD1,CASSPQGAAGNTIYF,TGTGCCAGCAGCCCTCAGGGGGCAGCTGGAAACACCATATATTTT
.,TRBJ2-3,TRBV7-2,TRBD2,CASSSLLAGTDTQYF,TGTGCCAGCAGCTCCCTACTAGCGGGAACAGATACGCAGTATTTT
once,TRBJ1-1,TRBV6-5,TRBD1,CASRRQGNTEAFF,TGTGCCAGCAGGAGACAGGGGAACACTGAAGCTTTCTTT
.,TRBJ2-3,TRBV4-2,.,CASSQDFRGTVWGTQYF,TGTGCCAGCAGCCAAGATTTTCGCGGGACGGTCTGGGGTACGCAGTATTTT
.,TRBJ2-5,TRBV10-2,TRBD1,CASSEVQGAETQYF,TGCGCCAGCAGTGAGGTTCAGGGGGCGGAGACCCAGTACTTC
.,TRBJ1-5,TRBV7-2,.,CASSFGTAGIQPQHF,TGTGCCAGCAGCTTCGGGACGGCGGGGATTCAGCCCCAGCATTTT
.,TRBJ2-1,TRBV6-1,TRBD1,CASSEAGTGGYNEQFF,TGTGCCAGCAGTGAGGCCGGGACAGGGGGCTACAATGAGCAGTTCTTC
.,TRBJ1-2,TRBV5-6,.,CASSLRQLSNYGYTF,TGTGCCAGCAGCTTACGACAGCTTTCAAACTATGGCTACACCTTC
.,TRBJ1-2,TRBV9,.,CASSDQGKLGYTF,TGTGCCAGCAGCGACCAGGGGAAGTTAGGCTACACCTTC
.,TRBJ2-2,TRBV5-8,.,CASSIQGPGELFF,TGTGCCAGCAGCATACAGGGTCCCGGGGAGCTGTTTTTT
.,TRBJ2-1,TRBV18,.,CASSPSIVAYNEQFF,TGTGCCAGCTCACCCTCTATTGTGGCCTACAATGAGCAGTTCTTC
.,TRBJ1-2,TRBV15,.,CATSRSANYGYTF,TGTGCCACCAGCAGGTCAGCTAACTATGGCTACACCTTC